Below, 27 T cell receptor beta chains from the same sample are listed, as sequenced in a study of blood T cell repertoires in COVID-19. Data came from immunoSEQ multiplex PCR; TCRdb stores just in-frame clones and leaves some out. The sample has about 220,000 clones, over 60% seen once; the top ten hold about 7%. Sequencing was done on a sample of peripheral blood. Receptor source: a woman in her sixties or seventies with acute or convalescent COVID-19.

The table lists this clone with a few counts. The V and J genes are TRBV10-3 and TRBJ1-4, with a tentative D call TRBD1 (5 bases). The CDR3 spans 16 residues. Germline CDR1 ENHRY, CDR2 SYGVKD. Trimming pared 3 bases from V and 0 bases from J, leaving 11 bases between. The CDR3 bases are TGTGCCATCAGTGACTCGGAGGGGACAACTAATGAAAAACTGTTTTTT. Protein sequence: CAISDSEGTTNEKLFF.

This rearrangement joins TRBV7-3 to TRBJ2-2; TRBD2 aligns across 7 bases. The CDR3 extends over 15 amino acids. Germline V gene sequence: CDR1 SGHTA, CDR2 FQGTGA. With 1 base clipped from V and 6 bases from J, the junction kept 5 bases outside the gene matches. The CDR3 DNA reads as TGTGCCAGCAGCTTAAATATGGCGGGGGCCGGGGAGCTGTTTTTT. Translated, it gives CASSLNMAGAGELFF.

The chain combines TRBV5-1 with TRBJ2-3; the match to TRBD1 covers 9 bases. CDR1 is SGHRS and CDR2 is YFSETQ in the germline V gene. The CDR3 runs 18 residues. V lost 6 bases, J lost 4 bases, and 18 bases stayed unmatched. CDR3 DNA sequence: TGCGCCAGCACCTCCGGACAGGGGCGAATAGCACTCGCAGATACGCAGTATTTT. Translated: CASTSGQGRIALADTQYF.

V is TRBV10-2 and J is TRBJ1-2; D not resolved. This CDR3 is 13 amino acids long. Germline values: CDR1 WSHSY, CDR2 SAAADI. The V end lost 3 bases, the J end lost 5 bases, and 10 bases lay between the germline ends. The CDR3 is CASSDRAGYGYTF. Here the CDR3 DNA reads TGCGCCAGCAGTGATAGGGCGGGGTATGGCTACACCTTC.

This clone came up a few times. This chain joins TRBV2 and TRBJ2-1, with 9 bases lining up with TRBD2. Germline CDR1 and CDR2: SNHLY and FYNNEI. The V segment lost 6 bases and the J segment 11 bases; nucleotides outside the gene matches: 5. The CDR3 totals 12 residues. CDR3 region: CASRISGGKQFF. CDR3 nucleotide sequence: TGTGCCAGCAGGATTAGCGGGGGTAAGCAGTTCTTC.

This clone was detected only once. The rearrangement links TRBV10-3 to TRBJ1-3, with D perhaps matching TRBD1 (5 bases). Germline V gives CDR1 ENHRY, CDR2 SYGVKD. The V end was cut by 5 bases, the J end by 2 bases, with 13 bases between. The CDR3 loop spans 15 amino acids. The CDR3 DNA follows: TGTGCCATCAGTAGGAGCACAGGCCCTGGAAACACCATATATTTT. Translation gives CAISRSTGPGNTIYF.

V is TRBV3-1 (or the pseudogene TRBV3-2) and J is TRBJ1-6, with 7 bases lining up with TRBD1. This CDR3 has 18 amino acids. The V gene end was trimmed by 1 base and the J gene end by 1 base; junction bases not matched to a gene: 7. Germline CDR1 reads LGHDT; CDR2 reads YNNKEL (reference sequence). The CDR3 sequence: CASSQGTPTGSYNSPLHF. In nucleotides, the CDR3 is TGTGCCAGCAGCCAAGGAACCCCGACAGGGTCCTATAATTCACCCCTCCACTTT.

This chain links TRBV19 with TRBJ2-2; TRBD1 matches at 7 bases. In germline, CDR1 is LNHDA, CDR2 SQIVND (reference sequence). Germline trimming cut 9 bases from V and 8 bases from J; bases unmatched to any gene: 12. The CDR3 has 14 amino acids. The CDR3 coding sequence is TGTGCCAGCAGAGTAGACAGGGCCGTTGGGGAGCTGTTTTTT. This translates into CASRVDRAVGELFF.

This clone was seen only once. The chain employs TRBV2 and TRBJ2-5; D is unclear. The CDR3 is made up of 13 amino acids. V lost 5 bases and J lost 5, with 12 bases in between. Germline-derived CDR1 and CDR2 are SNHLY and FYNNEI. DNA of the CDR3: TGTGCCAGCAGTCAAGGAGTCCGGGAGACCCAGTACTTC. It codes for CASSQGVRETQYF. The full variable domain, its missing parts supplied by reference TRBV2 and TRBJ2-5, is EPEVTQTPSHQVTQMGQEVILRCVPISNHLYFYWYRQILGQKVEFLVSFYNNEISEKSEIFDDQFSVERPDGSNFTLKIRSTKLEDSAMYFCASSQGVRETQYFGPGTRLLVL.

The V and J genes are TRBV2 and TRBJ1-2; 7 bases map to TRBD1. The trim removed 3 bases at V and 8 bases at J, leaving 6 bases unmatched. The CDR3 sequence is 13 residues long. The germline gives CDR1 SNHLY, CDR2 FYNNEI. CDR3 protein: CASSDDRARGYTF. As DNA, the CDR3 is TGTGCCAGCAGTGATGACAGGGCGAGAGGCTACACCTTC.

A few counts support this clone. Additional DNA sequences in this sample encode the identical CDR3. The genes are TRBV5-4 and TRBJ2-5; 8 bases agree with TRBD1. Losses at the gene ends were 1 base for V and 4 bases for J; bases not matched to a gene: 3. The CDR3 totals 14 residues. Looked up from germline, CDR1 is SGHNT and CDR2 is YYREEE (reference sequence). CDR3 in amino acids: CASSLQGAGETQYF. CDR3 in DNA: TGTGCCAGCAGCTTGCAGGGGGCCGGAGAGACCCAGTACTTC.

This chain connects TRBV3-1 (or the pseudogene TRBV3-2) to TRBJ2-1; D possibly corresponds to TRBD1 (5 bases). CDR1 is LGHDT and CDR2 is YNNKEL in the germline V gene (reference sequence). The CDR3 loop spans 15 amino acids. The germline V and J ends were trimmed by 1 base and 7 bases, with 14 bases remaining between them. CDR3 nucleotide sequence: TGTGCCAGCAGCCAAGGTTGGCAGGGAAGGAATGAGCAGTTCTTC. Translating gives CASSQGWQGRNEQFF.

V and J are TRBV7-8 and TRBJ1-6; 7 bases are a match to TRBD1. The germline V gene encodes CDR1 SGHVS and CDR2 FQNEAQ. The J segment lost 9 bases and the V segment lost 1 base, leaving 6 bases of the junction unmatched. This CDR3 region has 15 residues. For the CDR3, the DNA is TGTGCCAGCAGCTTAGTTCGGGACAGTTTTTCACCCCTCCACTTT. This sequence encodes CASSLVRDSFSPLHF.

In nucleotides, the CDR3 is TGTGCCAGCAGCTCCTTATGGAGGGGGGGTCAGTACAATGAGCAGTTCTTC. Amino acids: CASSSLWRGGQYNEQFF. The chain combines TRBV11-2 with TRBJ2-1; TRBD2 is a possible D gene (7 bases). CDR1 and CDR2 from the germline V gene are SGHAT and FQNNGV. The germline V and J ends were trimmed by 4 bases and 4 bases, with 20 bases remaining between them. CDR3 length: 17 residues.

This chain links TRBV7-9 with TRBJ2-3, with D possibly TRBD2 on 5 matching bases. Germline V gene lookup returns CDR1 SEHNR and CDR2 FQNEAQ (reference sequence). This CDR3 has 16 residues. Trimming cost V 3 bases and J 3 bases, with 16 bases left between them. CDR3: CASSLEANLRTDTQYF. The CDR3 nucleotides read TGTGCCAGCAGCTTGGAGGCCAACCTCCGGACAGATACGCAGTATTTT. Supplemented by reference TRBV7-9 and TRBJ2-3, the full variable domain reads DTGVSQNPRHKITKRGQNVTFRCDPISEHNRLYWYRQTLGQGPEFLTYFQNEAQLEKSRLLSDRFSAERPKGSFSTLEIQRTEQGDSAMYLCASSLEANLRTDTQYFGPGTRLTVL.

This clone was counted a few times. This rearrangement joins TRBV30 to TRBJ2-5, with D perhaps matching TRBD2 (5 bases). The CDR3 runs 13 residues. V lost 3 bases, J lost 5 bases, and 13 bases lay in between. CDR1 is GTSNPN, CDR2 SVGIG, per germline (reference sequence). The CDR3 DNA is TGTGCCTGGAGCCTAGGGAGCGCGGAGACCCAGTACTTC. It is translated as CAWSLGSAETQYF. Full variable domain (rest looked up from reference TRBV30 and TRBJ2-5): SQTIHQWPATLVQPVGSPLSLECTVEGTSNPNLYWYRQAAGRGLQLLFYSVGIGQISSEVPQNLSASRPQDRQFILSSKKLLLSDSGFYLCAWSLGSAETQYFGPGTRLLVL.

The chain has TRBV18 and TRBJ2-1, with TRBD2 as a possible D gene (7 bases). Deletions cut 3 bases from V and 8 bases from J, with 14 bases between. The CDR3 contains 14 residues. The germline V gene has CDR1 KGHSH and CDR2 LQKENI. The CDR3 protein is CASSPQGGADEQFF. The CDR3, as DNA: TGTGCCAGCTCACCCCAAGGGGGGGCCGATGAGCAGTTCTTC. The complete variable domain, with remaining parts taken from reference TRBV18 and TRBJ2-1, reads NAGVMQNPRHLVRRRGQEARLRCSPMKGHSHVYWYRQLPEEGLKFMVYLQKENIIDESGMPKERFSAEFPKEGPSILRIQQVVRGDSAAYFCASSPQGGADEQFFGPGTRLTVL.

CDR3 sequence reads: CASSPQRDSSPLHF. The CDR3 DNA is TGTGCCAGCAGTCCCCAACGGGACTCGTCACCCCTCCACTTT. The chain recombines TRBV6-6 with TRBJ1-6; D is possibly TRBD1 (5 bases). The ends were cut back, 5 bases at V and 10 bases at J, with 15 bases in the middle. CDR1 is MNHNY and CDR2 is SVGAGI in the germline V gene (reference sequence). CDR3 size: 14 residues.

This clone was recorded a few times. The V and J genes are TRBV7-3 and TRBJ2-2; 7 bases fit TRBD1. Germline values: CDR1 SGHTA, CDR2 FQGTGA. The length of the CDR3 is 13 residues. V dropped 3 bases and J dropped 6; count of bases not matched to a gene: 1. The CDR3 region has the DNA TGTGCCAGCAGCTTTCAGGGGGCCGGGGAGCTGTTTTTT. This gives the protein CASSFQGAGELFF.

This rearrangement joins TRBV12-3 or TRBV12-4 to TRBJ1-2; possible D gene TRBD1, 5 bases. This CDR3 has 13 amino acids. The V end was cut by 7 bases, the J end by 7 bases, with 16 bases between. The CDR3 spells CASTPRSQGGYTF. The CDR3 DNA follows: TGTGCCAGCACCCCGAGGAGTCAGGGTGGCTACACCTTC.

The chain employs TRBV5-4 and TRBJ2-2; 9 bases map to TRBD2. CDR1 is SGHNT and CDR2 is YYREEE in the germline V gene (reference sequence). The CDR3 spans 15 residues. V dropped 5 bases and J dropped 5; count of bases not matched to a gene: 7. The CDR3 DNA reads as TGTGCCAGCAGTCACCAAGGACTAGCGACCGGGGAGCTGTTTTTT. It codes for CASSHQGLATGELFF.

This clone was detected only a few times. CDR3 bases: TGTGCCAGTAGTATGAGTGGGCTATGGAAGGGCAATCAGCCCCAGCATTTT. As protein: CASSMSGLWKGNQPQHF. The gene calls are TRBV19 and TRBJ1-5; no firm D call. This CDR3 comprises 17 residues. V was clipped by 3 bases and J by 2 bases, with 17 bases between them. From germline, CDR1 is LNHDA and CDR2 SQIVND (reference sequence). Supplemented by reference TRBV19 and TRBJ1-5, the full variable domain reads DGGITQSPKYLFRKEGQNVTLSCEQNLNHDAMYWYRQDPGQGLRLIYYSQIVNDFQKGDIAEGYSVSREKKESFPLTVTSAQKNPTAFYLCASSMSGLWKGNQPQHFGDGTRLSIL.

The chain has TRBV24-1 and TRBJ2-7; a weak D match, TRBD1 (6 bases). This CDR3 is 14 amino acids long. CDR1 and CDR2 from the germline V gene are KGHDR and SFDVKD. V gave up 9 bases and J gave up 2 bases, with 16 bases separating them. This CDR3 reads CATAPGTLPYEQYF. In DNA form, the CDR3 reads TGTGCCACCGCGCCCGGGACACTTCCCTACGAGCAGTACTTC.

CDR3 nucleotides: TGTGCCAGTAGACTAGCGGGGGGGCCAGGTGAGCAGTTCTTC. Translating gives CASRLAGGPGEQFF. The V gene is TRBV19, the J gene TRBJ2-1, with 13 bases fitting TRBD2. The CDR3 is 14 amino acids. The trim removed 6 bases at V and 9 bases at J, leaving 5 bases unmatched. CDR1 LNHDA and CDR2 SQIVND come from the germline V gene (reference sequence).

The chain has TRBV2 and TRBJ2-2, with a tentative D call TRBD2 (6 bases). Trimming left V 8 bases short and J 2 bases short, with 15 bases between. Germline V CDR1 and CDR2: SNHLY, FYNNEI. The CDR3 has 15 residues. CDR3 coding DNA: TGTGCCAGCCGGTGGGGGGAGCTTAACACCGGGGAGCTGTTTTTT. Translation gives CASRWGELNTGELFF.

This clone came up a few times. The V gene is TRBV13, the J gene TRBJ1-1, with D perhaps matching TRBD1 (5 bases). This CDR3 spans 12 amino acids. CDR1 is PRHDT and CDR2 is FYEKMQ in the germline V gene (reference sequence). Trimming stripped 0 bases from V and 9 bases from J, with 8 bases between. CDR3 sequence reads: CASSLGQDQAFF. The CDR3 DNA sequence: TGTGCCAGCAGCTTAGGACAGGACCAAGCTTTCTTT. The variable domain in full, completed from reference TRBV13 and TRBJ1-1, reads AAGVIQSPRHLIKEKRETATLKCYPIPRHDTVYWYQQGPGQDPQFLISFYEKMQSDKGSIPDRFSAQQFSDYHSELNMSSLELGDSALYFCASSLGQDQAFFGQGTRLTVV.

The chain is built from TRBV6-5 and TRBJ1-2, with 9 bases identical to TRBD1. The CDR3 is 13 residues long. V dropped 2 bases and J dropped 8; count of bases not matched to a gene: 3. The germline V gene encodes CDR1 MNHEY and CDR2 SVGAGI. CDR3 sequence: CASSYRDREGYTF. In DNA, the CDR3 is TGTGCCAGCAGTTACCGGGACAGGGAAGGCTACACCTTC.